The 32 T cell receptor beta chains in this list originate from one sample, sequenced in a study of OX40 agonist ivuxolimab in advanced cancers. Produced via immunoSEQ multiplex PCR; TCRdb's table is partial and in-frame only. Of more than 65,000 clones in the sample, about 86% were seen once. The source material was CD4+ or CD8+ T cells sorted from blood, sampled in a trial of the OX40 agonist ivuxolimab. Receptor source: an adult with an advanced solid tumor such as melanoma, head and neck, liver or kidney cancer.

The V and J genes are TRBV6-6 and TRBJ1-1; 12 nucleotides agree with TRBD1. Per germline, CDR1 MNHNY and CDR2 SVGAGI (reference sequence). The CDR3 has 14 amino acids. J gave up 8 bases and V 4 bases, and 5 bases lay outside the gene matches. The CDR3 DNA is TGTGCCAGCAGTTCGGGACAGGGGGCGAGGGAAGCTTTCTTT. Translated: CASSSGQGAREAFF.

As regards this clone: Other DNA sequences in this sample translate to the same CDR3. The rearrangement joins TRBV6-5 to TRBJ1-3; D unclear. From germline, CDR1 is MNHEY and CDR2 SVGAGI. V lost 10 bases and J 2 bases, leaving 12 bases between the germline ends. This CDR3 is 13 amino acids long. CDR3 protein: CATGPGTGNTIYF. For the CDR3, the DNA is TGTGCCACGGGTCCGGGGACTGGAAACACCATATATTTT.

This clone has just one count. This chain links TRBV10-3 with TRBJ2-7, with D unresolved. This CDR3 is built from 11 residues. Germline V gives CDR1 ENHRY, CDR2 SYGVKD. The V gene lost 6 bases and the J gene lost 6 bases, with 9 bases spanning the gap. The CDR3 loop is CAIRSWTEQYF. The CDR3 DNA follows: TGTGCCATCAGATCCTGGACCGAGCAGTACTTC.

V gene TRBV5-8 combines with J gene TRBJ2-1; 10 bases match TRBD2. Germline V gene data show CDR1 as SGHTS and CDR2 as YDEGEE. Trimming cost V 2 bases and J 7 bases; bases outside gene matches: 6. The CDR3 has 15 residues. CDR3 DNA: TGTGCCAGCAGCTTCCGGGGTAGCGGGGGGAATGAGCAGTTCTTC. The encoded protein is CASSFRGSGGNEQFF.

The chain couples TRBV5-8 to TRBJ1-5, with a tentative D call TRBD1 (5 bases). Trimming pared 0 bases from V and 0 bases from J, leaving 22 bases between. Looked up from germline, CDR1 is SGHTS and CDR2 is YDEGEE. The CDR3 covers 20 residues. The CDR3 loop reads CASSLGRLRGRSYSNQPQHF. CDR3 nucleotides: TGTGCCAGCAGCTTGGGGAGGCTTAGGGGTCGGAGTTATAGCAATCAGCCCCAGCATTTT.

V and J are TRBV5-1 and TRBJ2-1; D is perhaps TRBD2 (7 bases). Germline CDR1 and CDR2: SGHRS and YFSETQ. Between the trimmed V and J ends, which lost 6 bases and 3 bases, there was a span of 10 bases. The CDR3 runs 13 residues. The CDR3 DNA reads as TGCGCCAGCACGGGGGGCGACTACAATGAGCAGTTCTTC. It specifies CASTGGDYNEQFF.

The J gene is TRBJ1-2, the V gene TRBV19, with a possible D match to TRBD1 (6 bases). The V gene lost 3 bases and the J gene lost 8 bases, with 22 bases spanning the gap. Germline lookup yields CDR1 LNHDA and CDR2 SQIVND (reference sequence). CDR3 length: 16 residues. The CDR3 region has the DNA TGTGCCAGTAGTATGGATCGGGGACACACGGAGAGAGGCTACACCTTC. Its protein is CASSMDRGHTERGYTF.

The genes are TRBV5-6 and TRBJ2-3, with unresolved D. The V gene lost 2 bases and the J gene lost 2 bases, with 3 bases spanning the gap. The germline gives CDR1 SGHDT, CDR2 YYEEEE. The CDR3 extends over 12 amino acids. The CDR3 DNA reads TGTGCCAGCAGCTTCGCCACAGATACGCAGTATTTT. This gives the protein CASSFATDTQYF. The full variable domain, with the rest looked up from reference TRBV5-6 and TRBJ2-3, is DAGVTQSPTHLIKTRGQQVTLRCSPKSGHDTVSWYQQALGQGPQFIFQYYEEEERQRGNFPDRFSGHQFPNYSSELNVNALLLGDSALYLCASSFATDTQYFGPGTRLTVL.

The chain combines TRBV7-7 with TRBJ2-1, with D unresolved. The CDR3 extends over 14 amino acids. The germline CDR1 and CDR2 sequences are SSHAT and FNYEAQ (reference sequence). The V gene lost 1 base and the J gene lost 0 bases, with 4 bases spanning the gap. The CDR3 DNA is TGTGCCAGCAGCTTAGGGCCCTCCTACAATGAGCAGTTCTTC. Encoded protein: CASSLGPSYNEQFF.

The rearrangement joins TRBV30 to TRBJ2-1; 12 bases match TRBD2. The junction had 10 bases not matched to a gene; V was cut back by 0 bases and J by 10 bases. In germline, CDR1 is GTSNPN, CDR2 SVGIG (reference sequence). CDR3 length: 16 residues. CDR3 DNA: TGTGCCTGGAGTGTTAGGAGACTAGCGGGAGACGGGGAGCAGTTCTTC. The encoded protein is CAWSVRRLAGDGEQFF.

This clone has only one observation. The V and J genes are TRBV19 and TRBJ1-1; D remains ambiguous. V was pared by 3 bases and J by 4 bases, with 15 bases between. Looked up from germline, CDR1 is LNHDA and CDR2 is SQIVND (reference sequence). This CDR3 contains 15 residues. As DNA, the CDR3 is TGTGCCAGTAGTATCCGCCCGGGGATTGGCACTGAAGCTTTCTTT. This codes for CASSIRPGIGTEAFF.

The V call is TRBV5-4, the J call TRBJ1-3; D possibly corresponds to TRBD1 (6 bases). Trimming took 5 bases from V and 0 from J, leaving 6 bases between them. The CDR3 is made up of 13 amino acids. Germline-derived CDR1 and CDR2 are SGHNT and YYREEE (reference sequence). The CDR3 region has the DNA TGTGCCAGCAGGGACAGCTCTGGAAACACCATATATTTT. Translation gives CASRDSSGNTIYF.

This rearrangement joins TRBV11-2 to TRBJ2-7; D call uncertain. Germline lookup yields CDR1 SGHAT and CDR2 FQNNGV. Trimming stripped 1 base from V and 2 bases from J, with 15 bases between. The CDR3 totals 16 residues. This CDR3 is CASSLVRSAAPYEQYF. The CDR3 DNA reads TGTGCCAGCAGCTTAGTGAGGTCGGCGGCACCCTACGAGCAGTACTTC.

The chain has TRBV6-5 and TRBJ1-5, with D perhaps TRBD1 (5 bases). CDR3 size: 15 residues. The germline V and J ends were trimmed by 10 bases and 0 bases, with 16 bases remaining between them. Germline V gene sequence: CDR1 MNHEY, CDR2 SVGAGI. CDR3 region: CATNRGVDSNQPQHF. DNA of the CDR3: TGTGCCACCAACCGGGGGGTCGATAGCAATCAGCCCCAGCATTTT.

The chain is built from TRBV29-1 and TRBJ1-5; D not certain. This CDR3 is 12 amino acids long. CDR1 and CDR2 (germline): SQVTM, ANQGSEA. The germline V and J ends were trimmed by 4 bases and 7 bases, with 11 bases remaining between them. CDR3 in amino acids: CSVARPGQPQHF. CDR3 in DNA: TGCAGCGTTGCTCGCCCGGGGCAGCCCCAGCATTTT.

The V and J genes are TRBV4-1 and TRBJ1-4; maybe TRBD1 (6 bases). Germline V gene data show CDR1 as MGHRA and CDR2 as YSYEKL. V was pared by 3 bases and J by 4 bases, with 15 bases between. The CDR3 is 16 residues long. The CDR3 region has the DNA TGCGCCAGCAGCCAGAGGGGAGGGGGAAGTAATGAAAAACTGTTTTTT. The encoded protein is CASSQRGGGSNEKLFF.

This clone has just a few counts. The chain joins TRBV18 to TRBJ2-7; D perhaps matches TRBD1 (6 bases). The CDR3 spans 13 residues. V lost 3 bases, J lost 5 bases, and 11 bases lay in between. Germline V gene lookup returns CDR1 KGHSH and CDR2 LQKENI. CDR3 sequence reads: CASSPLQGNEQYF. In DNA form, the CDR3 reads TGTGCCAGCTCACCCCTACAGGGTAACGAGCAGTACTTC.

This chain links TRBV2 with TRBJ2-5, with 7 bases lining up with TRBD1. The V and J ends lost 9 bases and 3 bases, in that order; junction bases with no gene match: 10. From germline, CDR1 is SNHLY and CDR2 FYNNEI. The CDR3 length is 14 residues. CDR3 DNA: TGTGCCAGGTCGGGGTCGACAGGGAAAGAGACCCAGTACTTC. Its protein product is CARSGSTGKETQYF.

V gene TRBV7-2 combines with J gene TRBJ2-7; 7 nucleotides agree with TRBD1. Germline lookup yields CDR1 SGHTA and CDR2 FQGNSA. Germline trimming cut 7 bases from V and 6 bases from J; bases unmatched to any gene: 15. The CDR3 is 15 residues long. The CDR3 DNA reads TGTGCCAGCACAGCTTATTCAGGGGGTCTTTTCGAGCAGTACTTC. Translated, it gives CASTAYSGGLFEQYF.

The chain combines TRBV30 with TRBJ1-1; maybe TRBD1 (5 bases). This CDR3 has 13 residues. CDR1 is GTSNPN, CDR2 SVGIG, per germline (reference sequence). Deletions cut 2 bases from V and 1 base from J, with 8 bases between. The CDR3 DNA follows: TGTGCCTGGAGTCGGGGCCAGAACACTGAAGCTTTCTTT. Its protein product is CAWSRGQNTEAFF.

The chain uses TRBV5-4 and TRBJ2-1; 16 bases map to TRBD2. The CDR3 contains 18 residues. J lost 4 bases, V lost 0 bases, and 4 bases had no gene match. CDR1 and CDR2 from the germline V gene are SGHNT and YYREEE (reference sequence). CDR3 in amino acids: CASSLEGLAGGRYNEQFF. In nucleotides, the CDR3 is TGTGCCAGCAGCTTGGAGGGACTAGCGGGAGGGAGGTACAATGAGCAGTTCTTC. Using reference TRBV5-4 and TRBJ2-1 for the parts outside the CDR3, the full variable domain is ETGVTQSPTHLIKTRGQQVTLRCSSQSGHNTVSWYQQALGQGPQFIFQYYREEENGRGNFPPRFSGLQFPNYSSELNVNALELDDSALYLCASSLEGLAGGRYNEQFFGPGTRLTVL.

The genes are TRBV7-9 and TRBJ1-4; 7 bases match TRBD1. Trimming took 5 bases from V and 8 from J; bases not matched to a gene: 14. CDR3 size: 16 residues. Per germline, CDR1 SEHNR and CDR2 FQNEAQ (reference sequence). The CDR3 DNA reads TGTGCCAGCAGCCCTCCCGACAGGGAGGAGGAGGAAAAACTGTTTTTT. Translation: CASSPPDREEEEKLFF.

The CDR3 loop is CASSLSSGPLSSYEQYF. CDR3 bases: TGTGCCAGCAGCTTGAGTAGCGGGCCCCTTAGCTCCTACGAGCAGTACTTC. The V gene is TRBV11-3, the J gene TRBJ2-7; 7 bases align to TRBD2. The CDR3 runs 17 residues. CDR1 and CDR2 (germline): SGHNT, YENEEA. Trimming took 3 bases from V and 0 from J; bases not matched to a gene: 11.

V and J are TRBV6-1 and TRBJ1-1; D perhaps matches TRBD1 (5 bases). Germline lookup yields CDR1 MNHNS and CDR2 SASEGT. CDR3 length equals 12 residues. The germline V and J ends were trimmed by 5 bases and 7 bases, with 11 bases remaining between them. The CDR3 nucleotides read TGTGCCAGCAGTCAGAGGGGCCGTGAAGCTTTCTTT. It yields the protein CASSQRGREAFF.

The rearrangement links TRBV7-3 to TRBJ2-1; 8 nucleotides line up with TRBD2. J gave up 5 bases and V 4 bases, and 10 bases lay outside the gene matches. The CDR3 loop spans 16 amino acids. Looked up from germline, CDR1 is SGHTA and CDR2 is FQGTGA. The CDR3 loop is CASSSTGTRWDNEQFF. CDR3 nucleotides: TGTGCCAGCAGCTCCACGGGGACTAGGTGGGACAATGAGCAGTTCTTC. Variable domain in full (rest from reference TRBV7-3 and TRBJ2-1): GAGVSQTPSNKVTEKGKYVELRCDPISGHTALYWYRQSLGQGPEFLIYFQGTGAADDSGLPNDRFFAVRPEGSVSTLKIQRTERGDSAVYLCASSSTGTRWDNEQFFGPGTRLTVL.

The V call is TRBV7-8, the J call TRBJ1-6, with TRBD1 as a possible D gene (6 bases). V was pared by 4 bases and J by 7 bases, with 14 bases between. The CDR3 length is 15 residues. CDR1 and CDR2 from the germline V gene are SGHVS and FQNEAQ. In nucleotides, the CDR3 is TGTGCCAGCAGCTACAACAGGGATCGCAATTCACCCCTCCACTTT. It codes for CASSYNRDRNSPLHF.

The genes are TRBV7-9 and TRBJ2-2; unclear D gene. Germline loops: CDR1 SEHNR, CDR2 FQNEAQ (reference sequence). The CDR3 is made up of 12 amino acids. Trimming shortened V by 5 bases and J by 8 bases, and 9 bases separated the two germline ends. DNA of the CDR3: TGTGCCAGCAGCAGGGTTTGGGGGGAGCTGTTTTTT. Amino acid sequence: CASSRVWGELFF.

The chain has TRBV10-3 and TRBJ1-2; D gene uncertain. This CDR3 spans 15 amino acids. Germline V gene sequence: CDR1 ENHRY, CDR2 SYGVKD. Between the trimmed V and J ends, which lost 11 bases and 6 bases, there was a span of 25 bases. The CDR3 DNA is TGTGCCTCCCTGGGGAGGGCGCCGGAACCCGATGGCTACACCTTC. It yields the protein CASLGRAPEPDGYTF.

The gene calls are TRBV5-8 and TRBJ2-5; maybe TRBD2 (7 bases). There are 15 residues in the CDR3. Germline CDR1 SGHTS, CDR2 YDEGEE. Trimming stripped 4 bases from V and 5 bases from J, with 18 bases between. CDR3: CASSLMGGGGETQYF. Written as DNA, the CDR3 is TGTGCCAGCAGCCTCATGGGAGGGGGAGGCGAGACCCAGTACTTC.

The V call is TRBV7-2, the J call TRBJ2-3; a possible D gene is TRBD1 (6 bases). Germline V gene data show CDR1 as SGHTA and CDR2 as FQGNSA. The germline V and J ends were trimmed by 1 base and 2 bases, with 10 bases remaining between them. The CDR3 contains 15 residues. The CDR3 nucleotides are TGTGCCAGCAGCTTAGACGGGACAATCACAGATACGCAGTATTTT. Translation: CASSLDGTITDTQYF.

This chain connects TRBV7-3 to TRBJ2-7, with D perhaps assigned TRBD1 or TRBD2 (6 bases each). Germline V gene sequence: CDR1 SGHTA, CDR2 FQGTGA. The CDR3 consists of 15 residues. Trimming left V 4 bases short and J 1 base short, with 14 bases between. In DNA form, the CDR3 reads TGTGCCAGCAGCTCGCGTGAGGGGGGTTCCTACGAGCAGTACTTC. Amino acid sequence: CASSSREGGSYEQYF.

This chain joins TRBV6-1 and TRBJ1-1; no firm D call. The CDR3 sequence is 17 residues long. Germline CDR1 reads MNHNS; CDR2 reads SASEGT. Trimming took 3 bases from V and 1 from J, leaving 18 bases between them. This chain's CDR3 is CASSDLRLSARNTEAFF. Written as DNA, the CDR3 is TGTGCCAGCAGTGACCTTCGACTTTCCGCACGGAACACTGAAGCTTTCTTT.